This is a list of T cell receptor beta chains from one sample in a study of cytomegalovirus exposure and HLA in healthy donors. Sequencing was performed with immunoSEQ multiplex PCR; in TCRdb, only in-frame clones are kept and a portion is missing. The data contain 200,000 to 250,000 clones, around nine tenths of them singletons. Material for sequencing was PBMCs. The receptors originated from a young woman in good health and CMV-seronegative. The CDR3 runs from the conserved cysteine through the conserved F or W. The D gene is left open where the match is weak. Size tells how often a clone was seen (once, few, many) or the class of an expanded clone, and some rows leave it out.

>TRBV18|TRBD1|NA|TRBJ1-1
CASSATGGNTEAFF
TGTGCCAGCTCAGCGACAGGGGGGAACACTGAAGCTTTCTTT
>TRBV6-5|TRBD2|NA|TRBJ2-7
CASSPLAGVSYEQYF
TGTGCCAGCAGCCCACTAGCGGGAGTTTCCTACGAGCAGTACTTC
>TRBV19|TRBD1|NA|TRBJ1-2
CASSEQGSVVYGYTF
TGTGCCAGTAGCGAACAGGGGAGCGTGGTCTATGGCTACACCTTC
>TRBV18|NA|NA|TRBJ2-1
CASSPLEFRGGGNEQFF
TGTGCCAGCTCACCACTTGAGTTTCGGGGAGGGGGCAATGAGCAGTTCTTC
>TRBV5-4|TRBD2|NA|TRBJ2-3
CASSRSGRASTDTQYF
TGTGCCAGCAGCCGGAGCGGGAGGGCTAGCACAGATACGCAGTATTTT
>TRBV6-5|TRBD1|NA|TRBJ2-5
CASSRGQGSETQYF
TGTGCCAGCAGTAGGGGACAGGGTTCGGAGACCCAGTACTTC
>TRBV7-9|TRBD2|NA|TRBJ2-1
CASSRSETLAGVGNEQFF
TGTGCCAGCAGCCGCTCCGAAACCCTAGCGGGAGTGGGCAATGAGCAGTTCTTC
>TRBV5-6|TRBD1|NA|TRBJ1-1
CASSLGQGRNTEAFF
TGTGCCAGCAGCTTGGGACAGGGAAGGAACACTGAAGCTTTCTTT
>TRBV7-2|NA|NA|TRBJ2-2
CASSSSVQDTGELFF
TGTGCCAGCAGCTCCTCCGTACAAGACACCGGGGAGCTGTTTTTT
>TRBV5-6|TRBD2|once|TRBJ2-7
CASSFFGGVTYEQYF
TGTGCCAGCAGCTTTTTCGGGGGGGTGACGTACGAGCAGTACTTC
>TRBV7-2|NA|NA|TRBJ1-1
CASSYLDTEAFF
TGTGCCAGCAGCTACTTGGACACTGAAGCTTTCTTT
>TRBV6-1|NA|NA|TRBJ1-2
CASRGGMLNYGYTF
TGTGCCAGCAGAGGAGGGATGTTAAACTATGGCTACACCTTC
>TRBV27|TRBD2|NA|TRBJ2-1
CASSSLAGGQYNEQFF
TGTGCCAGCAGTTCCCTAGCGGGAGGGCAGTACAATGAGCAGTTCTTC
>TRBV30|TRBD1|NA|TRBJ1-1
CAWSPPPGQGVLTYEAFF
TGTGCCTGGAGCCCACCTCCGGGACAGGGGGTACTAACATATGAAGCTTTCTTT
>TRBV7-9|NA|NA|TRBJ2-1
CASSLGTTVEQFF
TGTGCCAGCAGCCTTGGGACAACAGTCGAGCAGTTCTTC
>TRBV5-1|NA|NA|TRBJ1-1
CASSLVELALNTEAFF
TGCGCCAGCAGCTTGGTCGAGCTAGCGTTGAACACTGAAGCTTTCTTT
>TRBV10-3|TRBD2|NA|TRBJ2-7
CAISGWGGLAGSTYEQYF
TGTGCCATCAGTGGGTGGGGAGGACTAGCGGGTTCGACCTACGAGCAGTACTTC
>TRBV11-2|TRBD1|NA|TRBJ2-3
CASSPPRQGEGTDTQYF
TGTGCCAGCAGCCCCCCCCGACAGGGGGAAGGCACAGATACGCAGTATTTT
>TRBV28|NA|once|TRBJ1-3
CASSLGEWAGNTIYF
TGTGCCAGCAGTTTAGGGGAGTGGGCGGGAAACACCATATATTTT
>TRBV6-4|TRBD2|NA|TRBJ2-1
CASSPHLAGVSYNEQFF
TGTGCCAGCAGTCCCCATCTAGCGGGAGTTAGCTACAATGAGCAGTTCTTC
>TRBV18|NA|NA|TRBJ2-3
CASSWGLALQGTDTQYF
TGTGCCAGCTCATGGGGTCTAGCTCTGCAAGGCACAGATACGCAGTATTTT
>TRBV25-1|TRBD1|NA|TRBJ1-1
CASSESKRGRGMNTEAFF
TGTGCCAGCAGTGAATCAAAGAGGGGGCGCGGGATGAACACTGAAGCTTTCTTT
>TRBV19|NA|NA|TRBJ1-2
CASSIPDYYGYTF
TGTGCCAGTAGTATCCCAGACTACTATGGCTACACCTTC
>TRBV27|TRBD1|NA|TRBJ1-1
CASRYTQGVRNTEAFF
TGTGCCAGCAGATATACACAGGGGGTGAGGAACACTGAAGCTTTCTTT
>TRBV5-6|TRBD1|NA|TRBJ2-7
CASSPRDRGRGEQYF
TGTGCCAGCAGCCCCCGGGACAGGGGGCGCGGGGAGCAGTACTTC
>TRBV5-1|TRBD1|NA|TRBJ2-5
CASSPGTGGARGYQETQYF
TGCGCCAGCAGCCCCGGGACAGGTGGGGCTAGGGGGTACCAAGAGACCCAGTACTTC
>TRBV5-1|NA|NA|TRBJ2-1
CASTLYNEQFF
TGCGCCAGCACCCTGTACAATGAGCAGTTCTTC
>TRBV19|TRBD2|NA|TRBJ2-2
CASRRPGLASTGELFF
TGTGCCAGTAGGAGACCGGGACTAGCCTCTACCGGGGAGCTGTTTTTT
>TRBV29-1|TRBD1|many|TRBJ2-7
CSVGQASYEQYF
TGCAGCGTAGGACAGGCGTCCTACGAGCAGTACTTC
>TRBV7-8|TRBD2|NA|TRBJ2-7
CASSYSSGRTIPSKRYEQYF
TGTGCCAGCAGCTATTCTAGCGGGAGGACGATCCCGAGTAAAAGATACGAGCAGTACTTC
>TRBV30|TRBD2|once|TRBJ2-3
CAWSVGSGGVRGDTQYF
TGTGCCTGGAGTGTAGGGTCGGGAGGGGTCCGGGGAGATACGCAGTATTTT
>TRBV6-1|TRBD2|NA|TRBJ2-7
CASSDQAAGAAPAGGYEQYF
TGTGCCAGCAGTGACCAGGCCGCTGGGGCTGCACCTGCGGGGGGGTACGAGCAGTACTTC
>TRBV27|TRBD2|NA|TRBJ2-7
CASSGGALAGPYEQYF
TGTGCCAGCAGCGGGGGGGCACTAGCGGGCCCCTACGAGCAGTACTTC
>TRBV19|NA|few|TRBJ2-7
CASSIREEAYEQYF
TGTGCCAGTAGTATCAGGGAAGAGGCCTACGAGCAGTACTTC
>TRBV30|TRBD1|NA|TRBJ1-1
CAWSVSGGTEAFF
TGTGCCTGGAGTGTATCAGGGGGCACTGAAGCTTTCTTT
>TRBV6-5|TRBD1|NA|TRBJ1-5
CASGRQGDQPQHF
TGTGCCAGCGGACGACAGGGGGATCAGCCCCAGCATTTT
>TRBV19|TRBD2|NA|TRBJ2-1
CASTIAGAGEQFF
TGTGCCAGTACGATAGCGGGAGCTGGTGAGCAGTTCTTC
>TRBV6-5|NA|NA|TRBJ1-5
CASSQGGGLQPQHF
TGTGCCAGCAGCCAAGGAGGAGGGCTCCAGCCCCAGCATTTT
>TRBV11-2|TRBD2|NA|TRBJ2-2
CASSLAGLAALKAGELFF
TGTGCCAGCAGCCTAGCTGGACTAGCGGCCCTCAAGGCCGGGGAGCTGTTTTTT
>TRBV15|TRBD2|NA|TRBJ2-5
CATSRGPAGARMGETQYF
TGTGCCACCAGCAGAGGCCCGGCGGGAGCGCGGATGGGTGAGACCCAGTACTTC
>TRBV7-6|NA|NA|TRBJ2-1
CASSLMTEDNEQFF
TGTGCCAGCAGCTTAATGACAGAGGACAATGAGCAGTTCTTC
>TRBV19|NA|NA|TRBJ1-5
CASSLTEDQPQHF
TGTGCCAGTAGTCTGACAGAGGATCAGCCCCAGCATTTT
>TRBV19|TRBD2|NA|TRBJ2-1
CASSMRLAGYNEQFF
TGTGCCAGTAGTATGAGGCTAGCGGGCTACAATGAGCAGTTCTTC
>TRBV6-5|NA|NA|TRBJ1-5
CASSYSRDQPQHF
TGTGCCAGCAGTTACTCGAGGGATCAGCCCCAGCATTTT
>TRBV7-7|TRBD2|NA|TRBJ2-1
CASSSREGFGYEQFF
TGTGCCAGCAGCTCGCGGGAGGGCTTCGGCTATGAGCAGTTCTTC